The rows below give T cell receptor beta chains drawn from one sample of a study of blood T cell repertoires in COVID-19. Sequencing was performed with immunoSEQ multiplex PCR; in TCRdb, only in-frame clones are kept and a portion is missing. The sample has about 180,000 clones, roughly four fifths seen once. The material sequenced was peripheral blood. These receptors originate from a woman in her sixties or seventies with COVID-19, enrolled during active disease. Both conserved end residues are part of each CDR3. A D gene is named only where the DNA matches it firmly. Clone size, where shown, is once, few, many, or a class for clones that have expanded.

clone_size j_call v_call d_call cdr3_aa cdr3_nt
. TRBJ2-2 TRBV30 . CAWSAPKGELFF TGTGCCTGGAGTGCGCCTAAGGGGGAGCTGTTTTTT
. TRBJ1-2 TRBV3-1/TRBV3-2 TRBD1 CASSLSGQGLGYTF TGTGCCAGCAGCCTTTCGGGACAGGGACTTGGCTACACCTTC
. TRBJ2-3 TRBV10-1 TRBD1 CASLSRDSLLGDTQYF TGCGCCAGCCTTTCCCGGGACAGCCTACTGGGGGATACGCAGTATTTT
. TRBJ2-7 TRBV2 TRBD2 CASSEGLGLAGYYEQYF TGTGCCAGCAGTGAAGGGCTGGGACTAGCGGGATACTACGAGCAGTACTTC
. TRBJ1-3 TRBV2 . CASSMAGAGNTIYF TGTGCCAGCAGTATGGCAGGGGCTGGAAACACCATATATTTT
. TRBJ2-2 TRBV4-2 TRBD2 CASSQGTSGSGTGELFF TGTGCCAGCAGCCAAGGGACTAGCGGGAGTGGAACCGGGGAGCTGTTTTTT
once TRBJ2-1 TRBV10-3 TRBD2 CAISESPASGSRPEQFF TGTGCCATCAGTGAGTCACCGGCTAGCGGGAGTCGCCCCGAGCAGTTCTTC
. TRBJ1-5 TRBV27 . CASRKQGDQPQHF TGTGCCAGCAGGAAACAGGGCGATCAGCCCCAGCATTTT
. TRBJ1-3 TRBV7-9 . CASSLTGVSGNTIYF TGTGCCAGCAGCTTAACAGGCGTCTCTGGAAACACCATATATTTT
. TRBJ1-2 TRBV9 . CASSPLGLNYGYTF TGTGCCAGCAGCCCCCTAGGATTGAACTATGGCTACACCTTC
. TRBJ2-3 TRBV12-3/TRBV12-4 TRBD1 CASSFEGADTQYF TGTGCCAGCAGTTTTGAGGGGGCGGATACGCAGTATTTT
few TRBJ2-7 TRBV27 TRBD1 CASRGTGGSYEQYF TGTGCCAGCAGGGGGACAGGGGGCTCCTACGAGCAGTACTTC
. TRBJ2-7 TRBV6-6 TRBD2 CAAGERQGGVPYEQYF TGTGCCGCGGGGGAGCGCCAAGGTGGAGTACCCTACGAGCAGTACTTC
. TRBJ1-1 TRBV6-5 . CASSYSSTGNTEAFF TGTGCCAGCAGTTACTCGTCCACAGGCAACACTGAAGCTTTCTTT
. TRBJ2-7 TRBV3-1/TRBV3-2 TRBD2 CASSQGGAGEFAEQYF TGTGCCAGCAGCCAAGGTGGAGCGGGAGAATTTGCCGAGCAGTACTTC
. TRBJ2-7 TRBV3-1/TRBV3-2 TRBD2 CASSHGKDSRLAVPYEQYF TGTGCCAGCAGCCATGGGAAGGACTCGAGACTAGCGGTACCCTACGAGCAGTACTTC
few TRBJ2-1 TRBV6-2/TRBV6-3 TRBD1 CASSYYGWVSGQGASYNEQFF TGTGCCAGCAGTTACTATGGTTGGGTCTCCGGGCAGGGGGCGTCGTACAATGAGCAGTTCTTC
. TRBJ1-2 TRBV2 . CASSEVPGANGYTF TGTGCCAGCAGTGAAGTGCCAGGGGCTAATGGCTACACCTTC
. TRBJ1-3 TRBV6-1 . CASSEAFGVGGNTIYF TGTGCCAGCAGTGAAGCCTTCGGGGTTGGTGGAAACACCATATATTTT
. TRBJ1-5 TRBV3-1/TRBV3-2 TRBD1 CASSQDLTGTQPQHF TGTGCCAGCAGCCAAGACCTGACAGGGACCCAGCCCCAGCATTTT
. TRBJ2-5 TRBV7-2 . CASSLMGDRGRSVETQYF TGTGCCAGCAGCTTAATGGGTGACCGGGGGAGGTCGGTAGAGACCCAGTACTTC
. TRBJ2-2 TRBV5-1 TRBD1 CASSLAGTGIQRLNTGELFF TGCGCCAGCAGCTTGGCCGGGACAGGGATCCAGCGGTTGAACACCGGGGAGCTGTTTTTT
. TRBJ2-1 TRBV7-2 TRBD1 CASSLAGGQGDNEQFF TGTGCCAGCAGCTTAGCAGGTGGGCAGGGGGATAATGAGCAGTTCTTC
. TRBJ1-5 TRBV14 . CASSQGGLRNQPQHF TGTGCCAGCAGCCAAGGGGGACTCCGCAATCAGCCCCAGCATTTT
. TRBJ1-2 TRBV7-3 . CASSANPLKGDGYTF TGTGCCAGCAGCGCCAACCCACTTAAGGGGGACGGCTACACCTTC
few TRBJ1-1 TRBV29-1 . CSVEGLGTEAFF TGCAGCGTTGAGGGCTTGGGCACTGAAGCTTTCTTT
. TRBJ1-3 TRBV9 TRBD1 CASSLTGTGDTASGNTIYF TGTGCCAGCAGCTTAACCGGGACAGGGGACACAGCCTCTGGAAACACCATATATTTT
. TRBJ2-1 TRBV6-1 . CASSEREYNEQFF TGTGCCAGCAGTGAGCGAGAGTACAATGAGCAGTTCTTC
. TRBJ1-4 TRBV18 TRBD1 CASSPGQGALSNEKLFF TGTGCCAGCTCACCGGGACAGGGGGCATTGAGTAATGAAAAACTGTTTTTT
. TRBJ2-1 TRBV29-1 . CSGGLYNEQFF TGCAGCGGTGGCCTTTACAATGAGCAGTTCTTC
few TRBJ1-4 TRBV4-1 . CASSHGQGTEKLFF TGCGCCAGCAGCCATGGTCAGGGTACTGAAAAACTGTTTTTT
few TRBJ2-5 TRBV10-3 TRBD2 CAISESRLAGGALETQYF TGTGCCATCAGTGAGTCGAGGCTAGCGGGAGGGGCGCTGGAGACCCAGTACTTC
. TRBJ2-5 TRBV19 . CASRTGGGWTGETQYF TGTGCCAGTAGGACTGGAGGCGGGTGGACGGGAGAGACCCAGTACTTC
few TRBJ2-7 TRBV7-6 TRBD2 CASSSPWSGRNEQYF TGTGCCAGCAGCTCCCCGTGGAGCGGGAGAAATGAGCAGTACTTC
few TRBJ1-5 TRBV7-9 TRBD1 CASSPGTANQPQHF TGTGCCAGCAGCCCCGGGACAGCTAATCAGCCCCAGCATTTT
once TRBJ1-5 TRBV4-3 . CASSQDLDDQPQHF TGCGCCAGCAGCCAAGATCTAGACGACCAGCCCCAGCATTTT
. TRBJ2-1 TRBV27 TRBD2 CASSFGAGVNEQFF TGTGCCAGCAGTTTTGGAGCGGGAGTCAATGAGCAGTTCTTC
few TRBJ1-2 TRBV4-2 TRBD1 CASSQAGGNSGYTF TGTGCCAGCAGCCAAGCAGGGGGCAATTCTGGCTACACCTTC
. TRBJ2-5 TRBV21-1 . CASSKETRTETQYF TGTGCCAGCAGCAAAGAGACTAGAACGGAGACCCAGTACTTC
few TRBJ1-1 TRBV5-5 . CASSLATLNTEAFF TGTGCCAGCAGCTTGGCCACATTGAACACTGAAGCTTTCTTT
. TRBJ2-3 TRBV11-2 . CASSLDRERVDTQYF TGTGCCAGCAGCTTAGACAGGGAGCGGGTAGATACGCAGTATTTT
. TRBJ2-3 TRBV12-3/TRBV12-4 . CASSSRDTQYF TGTGCCAGCAGTTCGAGAGATACGCAGTATTTT
. TRBJ2-5 TRBV11-2 TRBD2 CASSKGLAVQGGETQYF TGTGCCAGCAGCAAAGGACTAGCGGTCCAAGGAGGAGAGACCCAGTACTTC
. TRBJ2-6 TRBV12-5 TRBD1 CASGMGDRGVLTF TGTGCTAGTGGTATGGGGGACAGGGGGGTCCTGACTTTC
few TRBJ1-5 TRBV28 TRBD1 CASSLAGGNNQPQHF TGTGCCAGCAGTTTAGCAGGGGGCAACAATCAGCCCCAGCATTTT
once TRBJ2-1 TRBV6-1 . CASSELAGSSYNEQFF TGTGCCAGCAGTGAATTGGCAGGGTCGTCCTACAATGAGCAGTTCTTC
. TRBJ1-5 TRBV6-6 . CASTLNQPQHF TGTGCCAGCACCTTAAATCAGCCCCAGCATTTT
. TRBJ1-5 TRBV18 TRBD1 CASSPFPTGPRYSNQPQHF TGTGCCAGCTCACCATTCCCGACAGGGCCGCGGTATAGCAATCAGCCCCAGCATTTT
. TRBJ2-7 TRBV5-1 . CASTDTHYEQYF TGCGCCAGCACGGACACTCACTACGAGCAGTACTTC
. TRBJ2-7 TRBV5-4 . CASSPQGNPYEQYF TGTGCCAGCAGCCCCCAGGGAAACCCCTACGAGCAGTACTTC
once TRBJ1-4 TRBV29-1 . CSVPAGGNEKLFF TGCAGCGTTCCAGCGGGGGGAAATGAAAAACTGTTTTTT
. TRBJ1-1 TRBV28 . CASSLTGGYTEAFF TGTGCCAGCAGTTTGACAGGCGGCTACACTGAAGCTTTCTTT
. TRBJ2-7 TRBV2 TRBD1 CASSEMTGGHF TGTGCCAGCAGTGAAATGACAGGGGGTCACTTC
. TRBJ2-7 TRBV24-1 TRBD1 CATSDLTDRGRFYEQYF TGTGCCACCAGTGATTTGACGGACAGGGGGCGCTTCTACGAGCAGTACTTC
. TRBJ2-5 TRBV30 . CAWSVGETQYF TGTGCCTGGAGTGTCGGGGAGACCCAGTACTTC